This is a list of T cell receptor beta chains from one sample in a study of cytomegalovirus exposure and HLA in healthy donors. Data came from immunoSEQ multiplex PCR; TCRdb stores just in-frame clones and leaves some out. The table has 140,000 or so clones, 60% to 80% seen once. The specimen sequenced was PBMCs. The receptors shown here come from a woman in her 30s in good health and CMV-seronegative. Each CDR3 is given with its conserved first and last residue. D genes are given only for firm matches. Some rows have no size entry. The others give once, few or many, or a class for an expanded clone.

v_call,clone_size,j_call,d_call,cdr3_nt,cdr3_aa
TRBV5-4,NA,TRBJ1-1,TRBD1,TGTGCCAGCAGCTCCTACAGGGGCGGGTTGGGGACTGAAGCTTTCTTT,CASSSYRGGLGTEAFF
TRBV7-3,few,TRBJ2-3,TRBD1,TGTGCCAGCAGCTGGACAGGGGCTAGCACAGATACGCAGTATTTT,CASSWTGASTDTQYF
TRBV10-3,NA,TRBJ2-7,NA,TGTGCCTCAGTGGGCTTCGGAGACAGCGACGAGCAGTACTTC,CASVGFGDSDEQYF
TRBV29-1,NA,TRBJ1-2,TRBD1,TGCAGCGTTTCTCGGGACAGGGGGTACTATGGCTACACCTTC,CSVSRDRGYYGYTF
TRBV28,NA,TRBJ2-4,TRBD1,TGTGCCAGCAGCGGACAGGATGGTCGAAACATTCAGTACTTC,CASSGQDGRNIQYF
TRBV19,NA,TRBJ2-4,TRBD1,TGTGCCAGTAGTATGGGACAGTGGGGGAACATTCAGTACTTC,CASSMGQWGNIQYF
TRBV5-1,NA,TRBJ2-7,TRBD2,TGCGCCAGCAGCTTGGAGCCTAGCGGGAGGGGGAACTCCTACGAGCAGTACTTC,CASSLEPSGRGNSYEQYF
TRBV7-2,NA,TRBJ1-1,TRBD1,TGTGCCAGCAGCTTATCTGTTGGGGGACAGAATGAAGCTTTCTTT,CASSLSVGGQNEAFF
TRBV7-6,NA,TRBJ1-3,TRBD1,TGTGCCAGCAGCCTAGGACAGGGTGGAAACACCATATATTTT,CASSLGQGGNTIYF
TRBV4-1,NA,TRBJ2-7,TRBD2,TGCGCCAGCAGCCCCGGGACTAGCAACTACGAGCAGTACTTC,CASSPGTSNYEQYF
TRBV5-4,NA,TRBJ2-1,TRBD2,TGTGCCAGCAGCTTGGTGACTAGCGATGAGCAGTTCTTC,CASSLVTSDEQFF
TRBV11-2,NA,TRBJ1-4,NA,TGTGCCAGCAGCCCCCTTAGCGGGGCCCGGGGTGAAAAACTGTTTTTT,CASSPLSGARGEKLFF
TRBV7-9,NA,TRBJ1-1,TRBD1,TGTGCCAGCAGCTTAGTCGTAGGGGGCAACACTGAAGCTTTCTTT,CASSLVVGGNTEAFF
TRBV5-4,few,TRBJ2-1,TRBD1,TGTGCCAGCAGCACCGGACAGGGGGCTCGGTTCTTC,CASSTGQGARFF
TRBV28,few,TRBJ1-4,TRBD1,TGTGCCAGCACCACCCCTACGGGACAGGGTAATGAAAAACTGTTTTTT,CASTTPTGQGNEKLFF
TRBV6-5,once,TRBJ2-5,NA,TGTGCCAGCACCCCCTCGCGGTTTAGGGAGACCCAGTACTTC,CASTPSRFRETQYF
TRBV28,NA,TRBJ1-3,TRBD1,TGTGCCAGCAGTCAGCGCGGACAGGGGTCTACCGGAAACACCATATATTTT,CASSQRGQGSTGNTIYF
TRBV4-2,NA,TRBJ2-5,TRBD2,TGTGCCAGCAGCCATCCGGGACTAGCTCGGACCCAGTACTTC,CASSHPGLARTQYF
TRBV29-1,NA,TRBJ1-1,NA,TGCAGCGTTGATCTCGGGTTGAACACTGAAGCTTTCTTT,CSVDLGLNTEAFF
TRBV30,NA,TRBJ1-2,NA,TGTGCCTTTGACATCAACTATGGCTACACCTTC,CAFDINYGYTF
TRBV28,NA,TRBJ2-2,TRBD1,TGTGCAGCCAGGCGACAGGGGGATAGCGGGGAGCTGTTTTTT,CAARRQGDSGELFF
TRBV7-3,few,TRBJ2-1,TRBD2,TGTGCCAGCAGCTTTAGCGGGGGGGCTAGGAATGAGCAGTTCTTC,CASSFSGGARNEQFF
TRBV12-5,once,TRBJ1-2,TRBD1,TGTGCTAGTGGGGGACAGACCACTAACTATGGCTACACCTTC,CASGGQTTNYGYTF
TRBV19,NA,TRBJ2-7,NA,TGTGCCAGTAGTTCGACTTTCGAGCAGTACTTC,CASSSTFEQYF
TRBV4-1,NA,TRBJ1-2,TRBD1,TGCGCCAGCAGCCAAGACGGGACAGGGGGCTACTATGGCTACACCTTC,CASSQDGTGGYYGYTF
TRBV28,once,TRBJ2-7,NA,TGTGCCAGCAGCTTTAGAGCGTTAGCTTTCCCCTACGAGCAGTACTTC,CASSFRALAFPYEQYF
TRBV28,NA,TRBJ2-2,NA,TGTGCCAGCAGTTTCGGGGTCGGGTACACCGGGGAGCTGTTTTTT,CASSFGVGYTGELFF
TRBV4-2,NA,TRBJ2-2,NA,TGTGCCAGCAGCCCCTCAGGCGGGAAGAACACCGGGGAGCTGTTTTTT,CASSPSGGKNTGELFF
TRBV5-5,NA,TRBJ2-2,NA,TGTGCCAGCACCTTAGACAGGCCGACCGGGGAGCTGTTTTTT,CASTLDRPTGELFF
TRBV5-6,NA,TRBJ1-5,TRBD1,TGTGCCAGCAGCTTGGCCGGGACAGGAGGGCAGCCCCAGCATTTT,CASSLAGTGGQPQHF
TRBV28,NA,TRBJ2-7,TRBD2,TGTGCCAGCAGCCCGGGAGGGGAGGAGGGCTACGAGCAGTACTTC,CASSPGGEEGYEQYF
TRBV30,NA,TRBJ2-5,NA,TGTGCCTGGAGTTCGAGAGAGACCCAGTACTTC,CAWSSRETQYF
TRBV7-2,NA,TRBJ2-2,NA,TGTGCCAGCAGCCGGGGGAGGACCTACACCGGGGAGCTGTTTTTT,CASSRGRTYTGELFF
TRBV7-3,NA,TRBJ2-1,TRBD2,TGTGCCAGCAGTGCCGGGAGGAGTAGCTACAATGAGCAGTTCTTC,CASSAGRSSYNEQFF
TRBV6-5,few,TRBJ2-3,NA,TGTGCCAGCAGCGCTACCCCATACTCTGGTACGCAGTATTTT,CASSATPYSGTQYF
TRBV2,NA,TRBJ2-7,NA,TGTGCCAGCATGTCCAACGAGCAGTACTTC,CASMSNEQYF
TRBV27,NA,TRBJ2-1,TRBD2,TGTGCCAGCAGTCCCGGGAGGTTTCGCAATGAGCAGTTCTTC,CASSPGRFRNEQFF
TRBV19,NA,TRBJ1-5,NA,TGTGCCAGTAGTGCCGGAGGACTGCTCCGGGGTCAGCCTCAGCATTTT,CASSAGGLLRGQPQHF
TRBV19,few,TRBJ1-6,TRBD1,TGTGCCAGTAGCCCAACCCTCGGGGACAGCAAATTTAATTCACCCCTCCACTTT,CASSPTLGDSKFNSPLHF
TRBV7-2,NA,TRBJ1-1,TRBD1,TGTGCCAGCAGCCCAGGGGGTATAAACACTGAAGCTTTCTTT,CASSPGGINTEAFF
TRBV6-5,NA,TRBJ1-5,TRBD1,TGTGCCAGCAGTTCGGTGACAGGGGGTATGAGTCAGCCCCAGCATTTT,CASSSVTGGMSQPQHF
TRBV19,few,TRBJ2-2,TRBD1,TGTGCCAGTAGTTCTGTCTCAGGGGGAACCGGGGAGCTGTTTTTT,CASSSVSGGTGELFF